Each of the 2 T cell receptor beta chains below was sequenced from the same sample in a study of Graves' ophthalmopathy and Graves' hyperthyroidism. Investigators amplified TCR beta CDR3 regions from RNA transcripts. First-round RT-PCR employed HTBI primers, with a second-round multiplex PCR after it. One entry per CDR3 protein, called by TCRdb with MiXCR from the multiplex PCR reads. This table holds about 700,000 distinct CDR3 sequences, roughly two fifths found once. The sequenced sample consisted of peripheral blood. The source is an adult man with Graves' ophthalmopathy.

About this clonotype itself: Since a much larger clone is just one base distant, this may be a read error. The CDR3 does not end in the conserved phenylalanine or tryptophan, so this is likely a read error. This chain links TRBV7-9 with TRBJ1-1; 7 bases map to TRBD1. After removal of 6 bases from V and 4 bases from J, the junction contained 8 bases not matched to a gene. Germline-derived CDR1 and CDR2 are SEHNR and FQNEAQ (reference sequence). This CDR3 is built from 14 residues. The CDR3 DNA is TGTGCCAGCAGTCGACAGGGCCGCGGCACTGAAGCTTTCCTT. It yields the protein CASSRQGRGTEAFL.

This clonotype was seen repeatedly, ten times or more. The chain uses TRBV11-2 and TRBJ2-7; D unclear. The CDR3 has 13 residues. In germline, CDR1 is SGHAT, CDR2 FQNNGV. Trimming took off 0 bases at V and 3 bases at J, with 6 bases between the two ends. The CDR3 here is CASSLDPVYEQYF. The CDR3 coding sequence is TGTGCCAGCAGCTTAGATCCCGTCTACGAGCAGTACTTC. Combining the CDR3 with reference TRBV11-2 and TRBJ2-7 gives the whole variable domain EAGVAQSPRYKIIEKRQSVAFWCNPISGHATLYWYQQILGQGPKLLIQFQNNGVVDDSQLPKDRFSAERLKGVDSTLKIQPAKLEDSAVYLCASSLDPVYEQYFGPGTRLTVT.